A selection of T cell receptor beta chains follows, all from one sample in a study of T cells in Graves' hyperthyroidism and ophthalmopathy. TCRdb reanalysed the multiplex PCR reads using MiXCR and keeps one entry per CDR3 protein. The table lists hundreds of thousands of distinct CDR3 sequences, 14% to 15% of them singletons. The specimen sequenced was blood. The receptors come from a man aged 18 to 30 with Graves' ophthalmopathy. Each CDR3 is given with its conserved first and last residue. D genes are given only for firm matches. Clone sizes are given selectively: once, few, many, or a class where the clone is expanded.

J	D	size	V	CDR3	DNA
TRBJ1-2	-	many	TRBV7-6	CASSLRPGEGGYTF	TGTGCCAGCAGCTTACGACCGGGAGAGGGTGGCTACACCTTC
TRBJ2-5	TRBD2	few	TRBV20-1	CGFIAGWYQETQYF	TGCGGGTTTATAGCGGGGTGGTACCAAGAGACCCAGTACTTC
TRBJ1-1	-	many	TRBV7-9	CASSLVALGNTEAFF	TGTGCCAGCAGCTTAGTCGCCCTAGGGAACACTGAAGCTTTCTTT
TRBJ2-2	-	many	TRBV11-1	CASSWGDRTGELFF	TGTGCCAGCAGCTGGGGGGATCGGACCGGGGAGCTGTTTTTT
TRBJ1-5	-	-	TRBV7-9	CASSSDNQPQHF	TGTGCCAGCAGCTCAGACAATCAGCCCCAGCATTTT
TRBJ2-7	TRBD1	many	TRBV6-5	CASSYPGQGLDEQYF	TGTGCCAGCAGTTACCCGGGACAGGGGCTGGACGAGCAGTACTTC
TRBJ2-1	TRBD2	many	TRBV7-2	CASSSSLSGTRREQFF	TGTGCCAGCAGCTCATCACTTAGCGGGACTAGGCGTGAGCAGTTCTTC
TRBJ2-1	TRBD2	many	TRBV7-9	CASSWEGGDEQFF	TGTGCCAGCAGCTGGGAGGGTGGGGATGAGCAGTTCTTC
TRBJ2-1	-	many	TRBV5-1	CASSFKGQGSWTDEQFF	TGCGCCAGCAGCTTCAAAGGCCAAGGGAGTTGGACGGATGAGCAGTTCTTC
TRBJ1-5	-	many	TRBV6-1	CASSNRQPQHF	TGTGCCAGCAGTAATAGGCAGCCCCAGCATTTT
TRBJ2-3	-	few	TRBV3-1	CASSQGRDSSSTDTQYF	TGTGCCAGCAGCCAAGGCCGGGACTCCTCTAGCACAGATACGCAGTATTTT
TRBJ1-1	TRBD1	-	TRBV19	CASSRTGREAFF	TGTGCCAGTAGCAGGACAGGGCGTGAAGCTTTCTTT
TRBJ2-3	TRBD2	-	TRBV20-1	CSARGSGEAWGYF	TGCAGTGCTAGAGGCAGCGGGGAGGCCTGGGGGTATTTT
TRBJ2-7	-	once	TRBV3-1	CASSQVTERSYEQYF	TGTGCCAGCAGCCAAGTAACAGAACGGTCCTACGAGCAGTACTTC
TRBJ2-3	-	many	TRBV4-2	CASSQSPSLVSVTDTQYF	TGTGCCAGCAGCCAATCTCCCTCACTAGTGAGTGTTACAGATACGCAGTATTTT
TRBJ2-7	TRBD2	-	TRBV12-3/TRBV12-4	CASRNPGLAVEQYF	TGTGCCAGCAGGAATCCGGGACTAGCAGTCGAGCAGTACTTC
TRBJ2-7	TRBD2	many	TRBV5-1	CASSWASGSSEQYF	TGCGCCAGCAGCTGGGCTAGCGGGAGCTCCGAGCAGTACTTC
TRBJ2-1	-	many	TRBV5-1	CASRVLADEQFF	TGCGCCAGCAGAGTGCTGGCAGATGAGCAGTTCTTC
TRBJ1-5	-	many	TRBV15	CATSRAGQGNQPQHF	TGTGCCACCAGCAGAGCCGGACAAGGTAATCAGCCCCAGCATTTT
TRBJ2-7	-	-	TRBV6-6	CASSYSRGHSYEQYF	TGTGCCAGCAGTTACTCTCGGGGCCACTCCTACGAGCAGTACTTC
TRBJ1-1	TRBD1	many	TRBV5-1	CASRWTGGAPGTEAFF	TGCGCCAGCAGGTGGACAGGGGGCGCCCCGGGTACTGAAGCTTTCTTT
TRBJ1-2	-	many	TRBV20-1	CSAMGDSHYGYTF	TGCAGTGCCATGGGAGACAGTCATTATGGCTACACCTTC
TRBJ2-2	-	-	TRBV14	CASSLLGRGENTGELFF	TGTGCCAGCAGCCTGTTGGGTCGCGGGGAGAACACCGGGGAGCTGTTTTTT
TRBJ2-7	TRBD2	many	TRBV18	CASSSRLAGKTYEQYF	TGTGCCAGCTCATCGAGACTAGCGGGGAAGACCTACGAGCAGTACTTC
TRBJ2-7	TRBD1	few	TRBV5-1	CASTTGTGALEQYF	TGCGCCAGCACCACCGGGACAGGGGCCCTCGAGCAGTACTTC
TRBJ1-4	-	few	TRBV2	CASTREVWEKLFF	TGTGCCAGCACCCGGGAGGTTTGGGAAAAACTGTTTTTT
TRBJ1-4	-	many	TRBV2	CASRGLGVAATNEKLFF	TGTGCCAGCAGAGGCCTGGGGGTGGCTGCAACTAATGAAAAACTGTTTTTT
TRBJ2-5	-	many	TRBV9	CASSPRDLSPTQYF	TGTGCCAGCAGCCCGAGAGACTTGTCTCCGACCCAGTACTTC
TRBJ1-6	-	-	TRBV7-9	CASSPEFNNSPLHF	TGTGCCAGCAGCCCAGAGTTTAATAATTCACCCCTCCACTTT
TRBJ2-3	TRBD2	many	TRBV3-1	CASSRGTRVTDTQYF	TGTGCCAGCAGCCGCGGGACTAGAGTCACAGATACGCAGTATTTT
TRBJ2-1	TRBD1	many	TRBV27	CASSLAQGQAIYNEQFF	TGTGCCAGCAGTTTGGCCCAGGGACAGGCCATATACAATGAGCAGTTCTTC
TRBJ2-5	-	many	TRBV18	CASSPGSIQETQYF	TGTGCCAGCTCACCAGGCTCGATACAAGAGACCCAGTACTTC
TRBJ2-7	-	many	TRBV6-1	CASSGPLRTSTYEQYF	TGTGCCAGCAGTGGGCCGTTGAGGACATCGACCTACGAGCAGTACTTC
TRBJ1-4	-	-	TRBV25-1	CASSEGHSTNEKLFF	TGTGCCAGCAGTGAAGGACACTCAACTAATGAAAAACTGTTTTTT
TRBJ2-6	-	many	TRBV30	CACGSTSGANVLTF	TGTGCCTGTGGCTCGACCTCTGGGGCCAACGTCCTGACTTTC
TRBJ1-1	-	-	TRBV11-1	CASSLKEEAFF	TGTGCCAGCAGCCTTAAGGAAGAGGCTTTCTTT
TRBJ1-2	-	many	TRBV2	CASSETGEGGYTF	TGTGCCAGCAGTGAAACAGGCGAGGGAGGCTACACCTTC
TRBJ1-4	TRBD1	few	TRBV24-1	CATSDGQGAGEKLFF	TGTGCCACCAGTGATGGACAGGGGGCTGGTGAAAAACTGTTTTTT
TRBJ1-1	-	many	TRBV3-1	CASSLNSREAFF	TGTGCCAGCAGCCTCAACTCGAGGGAAGCTTTCTTT
TRBJ2-1	-	many	TRBV14	CASSQDPPFASYNEQFF	TGTGCCAGCAGCCAAGATCCCCCCTTTGCTTCCTACAATGAGCAGTTCTTC
TRBJ2-1	TRBD2	many	TRBV6-2/TRBV6-3	CASTRLAGGEEQFF	TGTGCCAGCACCCGACTAGCGGGAGGGGAGGAGCAGTTCTTC
TRBJ1-6	TRBD1	-	TRBV12-3/TRBV12-4	CASSSRQGYSPLHF	TGTGCCAGCAGTTCCAGACAGGGTTATTCACCCCTCCACTTT
TRBJ2-3	-	many	TRBV5-1	CASSSSLDTQYF	TGCGCCAGCAGCTCCTCCTTAGATACGCAGTATTTT
TRBJ2-1	TRBD2	-	TRBV4-2	CASSQDGGSVYNEQFF	TGTGCCAGCAGCCAAGATGGCGGGAGCGTCTACAATGAGCAGTTCTTC
TRBJ1-5	-	many	TRBV27	CASSFAFGNQPQHF	TGTGCCAGCAGTTTCGCGTTTGGCAATCAGCCCCAGCATTTT
TRBJ1-5	-	many	TRBV12-3/TRBV12-4	CASSSIYRLGSNQPQHF	TGTGCCAGCAGTTCAATTTACAGGTTGGGGAGCAATCAGCCCCAGCATTTT